The 5 T cell receptor beta chains below all came from one sample that was sequenced in a study of cytomegalovirus exposure and HLA in healthy donors. The table came from immunoSEQ multiplex PCR; TCRdb's copy has only in-frame clones and leaves some out. The sample records about 120,000 clones, about 87% being singletons. The sample was PBMCs. These receptors all stem from a young woman in good health and CMV-seronegative.

The J gene is TRBJ1-2, the V gene TRBV5-8; no clear D. Per the germline V gene, CDR1 is SGHTS and CDR2 is YDEGEE. This CDR3 is 15 amino acids long. Trimming shortened V by 3 bases and J by 5 bases, and 17 bases separated the two germline ends. CDR3 residues: CASSSPLRRAYGYTF. As DNA, the CDR3 is TGTGCCAGCAGCTCCCCTTTAAGGAGGGCATATGGCTACACCTTC. The entire variable domain, with the rest obtained from reference TRBV5-8 and TRBJ1-2, is as follows: EAGVTQSPTHLIKTRGQQATLRCSPISGHTSVYWYQQALGLGLQFLLWYDEGEERNRGNFPPRFSGRQFPNYSSELNVNALELEDSALYLCASSSPLRRAYGYTFGSGTRLTVV.

The chain links TRBV18 to TRBJ1-5; D gene uncertain. CDR1 is KGHSH, CDR2 LQKENI, per germline. CDR3 length: 14 residues. V dropped 2 bases and J dropped 4 bases, with 9 bases sitting between them. The CDR3 protein is CASSPSLTNQPQHF. CDR3 DNA: TGTGCCAGCTCACCAAGTCTGACAAATCAGCCCCAGCATTTT.

This clone was seen once. The genes are TRBV28 and TRBJ2-1; tentatively, D is TRBD1 (5 bases). From germline, CDR1 is MDHEN and CDR2 SYDVKM. The ends were cut back, 6 bases at V and 4 bases at J, with 22 bases in the middle. The CDR3 extends over 17 amino acids. CDR3 loop: CASSAPLGAERYNEQFF. The CDR3 nucleotides are TGTGCCAGCAGCGCACCCCTAGGGGCAGAAAGATACAATGAGCAGTTCTTC.

The gene calls are TRBV5-1 and TRBJ2-2; TRBD1 matches at 9 bases. This CDR3 contains 16 residues. CDR1 SGHRS and CDR2 YFSETQ come from the germline V gene. V lost 3 bases and J lost 1; bases outside the gene matches: 4. DNA for the CDR3: TGCGCCAGCAGCTGGGGACAGGGAGGGAACACCGGGGAGCTGTTTTTT. This encodes CASSWGQGGNTGELFF.

The genes are TRBV11-2 and TRBJ2-7; D is uncertain. Trimming left V 3 bases short and J 4 bases short, with 10 bases between. The V gene's germline CDR1 is SGHAT and CDR2 FQNNGV. The CDR3 consists of 13 residues. The DNA of the CDR3 is TGTGCCAGCAGCTTGGGCATAGAGTACGAGCAGTACTTC. The encoded protein is CASSLGIEYEQYF.